Below, 2 T cell receptor beta chains from the same sample are listed, as sequenced in a study of PD-1 blockade in classical Hodgkin lymphoma (dated by TCRdb to 2018 to 2021). Receptor amplification or capture employed the immunoSEQ multiplex PCR assay. TCRdb carries this immuneACCESS record with in-frame sequences only. Its versions omit some clonotypes, under half of them owing to an unresolved V gene in the studies checked, with the rest unexplained. The sample table lists about 27,000 clones, about 78% of them with a count of one. Of the sample, about 33% falls within the top ten clones. The time point tag for this specimen amounts to: cycle 2 day 1 (C2D1) of nivolumab. Every trial patient had relapsed after autologous stem cell transplantation, and cohorts A, B and C differed in prior brentuximab vedotin exposure. Here the sequenced sample was peripheral blood mononuclear cells (PBMCs), taken before the second cycle of nivolumab. The receptors were gathered from a human donor with classical Hodgkin lymphoma.

The CDR3 protein is CASSYSWADSGNTIYF. DNA of the CDR3: TGTGCCAGCAGTTACTCCTGGGCAGACTCTGGAAACACCATATATTTT. V usage is TRBV6-5 and J usage is TRBJ1-3; the D is unclear. Per germline, CDR1 MNHEY and CDR2 SVGAGI. The V end lost 0 bases, the J end lost 0 bases, and 9 bases lay between the germline ends. CDR3 size: 16 residues.

CDR3 in amino acids: CASSAPGQGLTEAFF. The CDR3 bases are TGTGCCAGCAGTGCACCGGGACAGGGATTGACTGAAGCTTTCTTT. The chain couples TRBV6-1 to TRBJ1-1, with 9 bases lining up with TRBD1. Germline loops: CDR1 MNHNS, CDR2 SASEGT. The CDR3 contains 15 residues. After removal of 4 bases from V and 5 bases from J, the junction contained 8 bases not matched to a gene.